The 29 T cell receptor beta chains given below trace back to one sample, sequenced in a study of vaccination effects on CD4 cells after COVID-19. Measured with immunoSEQ multiplex PCR; TCRdb has only the in-frame clones, and not every one. The top ten hold around 21% of the sample, which has about 64,000 clones, about 69% seen once. When around nine days of culture had elapsed, CD4+ T cells were isolated. Their target antigens are unknown. The specimen was CD4+ T cells from PBMCs cultured without peptide, collected before COVID-19 vaccination. Every receptor here comes from a human donor who had a prior SARS-CoV-2 infection.

CDR3 sequence (DNA): TGTGCCAGCAGGGGGGGACTCGAGGAGACCCAGTACTTC. Its protein is CASRGGLEETQYF. The chain recombines TRBV2 with TRBJ2-5, with D maybe TRBD2 (6 bases). The CDR3 extends over 13 amino acids. Germline V gives CDR1 SNHLY, CDR2 FYNNEI. Trimming removed 6 bases at V and 5 bases at J, with 13 bases between.

In this sample, this clone turned up a few times. The J gene is TRBJ2-1, the V gene TRBV4-2, with TRBD2 matching over 8 bases. The trim removed 0 bases at V and 1 base at J, leaving 5 bases unmatched. Looked up from germline, CDR1 is LGHNA and CDR2 is YNFKEQ. This CDR3 region has 17 residues. CDR3 DNA sequence: TGTGCCAGCAGCCAAGATAATGGACTAGCTTCCTACAATGAGCAGTTCTTC. Translating it yields CASSQDNGLASYNEQFF.

The gene calls are TRBV12-3 or TRBV12-4 and TRBJ1-1; possible D gene TRBD1, 6 bases. V was trimmed by 6 bases and J by 6 bases, leaving 14 bases between them. The CDR3 is 13 amino acids. CDR3 nucleotide sequence: TGTGCCAGCAGGGAAGGGGGGTTCCCTGAAGCTTTCTTT. The encoded protein is CASREGGFPEAFF.

The chain combines TRBV6-6 with TRBJ1-2, with 12 bases lining up with TRBD1. Germline V CDR1 and CDR2: MNHNY, SVGAGI (reference sequence). The CDR3 spans 16 residues. V was clipped by 2 bases and J by 3 bases; unmatched bases: 4. The CDR3 DNA follows: TGTGCCAGCAGTTACGTGGGGACAGGGGGCTACTATGGCTACACCTTC. Amino acid sequence: CASSYVGTGGYYGYTF.

V usage is TRBV11-3 and J usage is TRBJ2-1; TRBD2 agrees at 16 bases. The CDR3 length is 17 residues. Per germline, CDR1 SGHNT and CDR2 YENEEA. V lost 5 bases to trimming and J lost 4 bases; unmatched junction nucleotides: 5. The CDR3 DNA follows: TGTGCCAGCAGCCGGGGGACTAGCGGGGGGGAATACAATGAGCAGTTCTTC. Its translation: CASSRGTSGGEYNEQFF.

The chain is built from TRBV2 and TRBJ2-7; D is possibly TRBD2 (6 bases). Germline CDR1 SNHLY, CDR2 FYNNEI. The V gene lost 9 bases and the J gene lost 0 bases, with 15 bases spanning the gap. CDR3 length: 14 amino acids. The CDR3 DNA reads as TGTGCCAGTTTAGGGACTTCGCGCTCCTACGAGCAGTACTTC. Its translation is CASLGTSRSYEQYF.

The chain uses TRBV18 and TRBJ1-5, with TRBD1 matching 10 bases. The CDR3 totals 16 residues. J lost 1 base, V lost 1 base, and 1 base had no gene match. CDR1 is KGHSH and CDR2 is LQKENI in the germline V gene. Written as DNA, the CDR3 is TGTGCCAGCTCACCACGACAGGGGGCAAGCAATCAGCCCCAGCATTTT. Its protein is CASSPRQGASNQPQHF.

The chain links TRBV19 to TRBJ2-4; 11 bases map to TRBD2. V shed 5 bases, J shed 0 bases, and the junction held 9 bases outside the gene matches. Germline CDR1 LNHDA, CDR2 SQIVND (reference sequence). The CDR3 length is 18 residues. CDR3 in amino acids: CASSLAGGRTLAKNIQYF. The DNA of the CDR3 is TGTGCCAGTAGTTTAGCGGGGGGGCGCACCTTAGCCAAAAACATTCAGTACTTC.

This chain joins TRBV5-1 and TRBJ1-5; the D gene is possibly TRBD1 (6 bases). Trimming took 3 bases from V and 4 from J, leaving 17 bases between them. CDR1 is SGHRS and CDR2 is YFSETQ in the germline V gene. This CDR3 contains 16 residues. The CDR3 nucleotides read TGCGCCAGCAGCTCCGACACAGGGTTGTATAATCAGCCCCAGCATTTT. It translates to CASSSDTGLYNQPQHF.

The CDR3, as DNA: TGCGCCAGCGGCACAGGGGATAATTCACCCCTCCACTTT. Translating gives CASGTGDNSPLHF. This chain joins TRBV5-1 and TRBJ1-6; TRBD1 agrees at 7 bases. This CDR3 spans 13 amino acids. Germline-derived CDR1 and CDR2 are SGHRS and YFSETQ. With 7 bases clipped from V and 5 bases from J, the junction kept 3 bases outside the gene matches. The full variable domain, its missing parts supplied by reference TRBV5-1 and TRBJ1-6, is KAGVTQTPRYLIKTRGQQVTLSCSPISGHRSVSWYQQTPGQGLQFLFEYFSETQRNKGNFPGRFSGRQFSNSRSEMNVSTLELGDSALYLCASGTGDNSPLHFGNGTRLTVT.

V gene TRBV20-1 combines with J gene TRBJ1-1, with D tentatively TRBD1 (6 bases). Trimming removed 3 bases from V and 1 base from J, with 15 bases in between. The CDR3 has 15 residues. The germline V gene has CDR1 DFQATT and CDR2 SNEGSKA (reference sequence). The CDR3 sequence: CSASGVWGPNTEAFF. In DNA form, the CDR3 reads TGCAGTGCTAGTGGGGTCTGGGGGCCGAACACTGAAGCTTTCTTT.

The chain recombines TRBV5-1 with TRBJ2-3, with D perhaps TRBD1 (5 bases). Germline-derived CDR1 and CDR2 are SGHRS and YFSETQ. CDR3 length: 15 residues. Trimming shortened V by 4 bases and J by 2 bases, and 14 bases separated the two germline ends. The CDR3, as DNA: TGCGCCAGCAGCGGCGGACATCCCTACACAGATACGCAGTATTTT. It yields the protein CASSGGHPYTDTQYF.

DNA for the CDR3: TGTGCCAGCAGTTTATATCAGATAGAAAAACTGTTTTTT. It encodes CASSLYQIEKLFF. This sequence joins TRBV12-3 or TRBV12-4 and TRBJ1-4; D not certain. CDR3 length: 13 residues. Between the trimmed V and J ends, which lost 2 bases and 8 bases, there was a span of 9 bases.

V and J are TRBV10-3 and TRBJ1-5; perhaps TRBD1 as D (6 bases). The V gene's germline CDR1 is ENHRY and CDR2 SYGVKD. The V end lost 4 bases, the J end lost 5 bases, and 6 bases lay between the germline ends. The CDR3 extends over 12 amino acids. Here the CDR3 reads CAISAGDQPQHF. CDR3 DNA: TGTGCCATCAGTGCAGGGGATCAGCCCCAGCATTTT.

CDR3 residues: CASSFYPNSYEQYF. The CDR3 DNA sequence: TGTGCCAGCAGCTTTTACCCGAATTCCTACGAGCAGTACTTC. The chain couples TRBV7-2 to TRBJ2-7; D not resolved. Trimming took off 3 bases at V and 1 base at J, with 10 bases between the two ends. Germline CDR1 reads SGHTA; CDR2 reads FQGNSA. CDR3 length: 14 residues.

The J gene is TRBJ1-4, the V gene TRBV30; D not resolved. Germline values: CDR1 GTSNPN, CDR2 SVGIG (reference sequence). Trimming shortened V by 0 bases and J by 5 bases, and 10 bases separated the two germline ends. This CDR3 is 14 amino acids long. CDR3: CAWSVGLLNEKLFF. The CDR3 DNA is TGTGCCTGGAGTGTCGGGCTACTGAATGAAAAACTGTTTTTT. The variable domain in full, completed from reference TRBV30 and TRBJ1-4, reads SQTIHQWPATLVQPVGSPLSLECTVEGTSNPNLYWYRQAAGRGLQLLFYSVGIGQISSEVPQNLSASRPQDRQFILSSKKLLLSDSGFYLCAWSVGLLNEKLFFGSGTQLSVL.

J is TRBJ2-7 and V is TRBV5-1; 7 bases match TRBD1. The trim removed 4 bases at V and 6 bases at J, leaving 7 bases unmatched. This CDR3 region has 13 residues. CDR1 and CDR2 from the germline V gene are SGHRS and YFSETQ. The CDR3 sequence is CASSINRGAEQYF. The CDR3 DNA reads TGCGCCAGCAGCATCAACAGGGGCGCCGAGCAGTACTTC.

The chain joins TRBV11-2 to TRBJ1-2; D remains ambiguous. There are 12 residues in the CDR3. Germline values: CDR1 SGHAT, CDR2 FQNNGV. V was shortened by 5 bases and J by 4 bases, with 8 bases between the two germline ends. DNA of the CDR3: TGTGCCAGCAGCATCGGACCCTATGGCTACACCTTC. It yields the protein CASSIGPYGYTF.

The rearrangement uses TRBV9 and TRBJ2-1, with D hard to call. Deletions cut 0 bases from V and 8 bases from J, with 9 bases between. Germline CDR1 SGDLS, CDR2 YYNGEE. The CDR3 covers 13 residues. The CDR3 loop reads CASSVGPIDEQFF. The CDR3 DNA is TGTGCCAGCAGCGTAGGTCCAATTGATGAGCAGTTCTTC. Filled out from reference TRBV9 and TRBJ2-1, the complete variable domain reads DSGVTQTPKHLITATGQRVTLRCSPRSGDLSVYWYQQSLDQGLQFLIQYYNGEERAKGNILERFSAQQFPDLHSELNLSSLELGDSALYFCASSVGPIDEQFFGPGTRLTVL.

CDR3 in amino acids: CSVPRQGATRRNNEQFF. CDR3 bases: TGCAGCGTTCCTAGACAGGGGGCTACCAGACGGAACAATGAGCAGTTCTTC. The rearrangement links TRBV29-1 to TRBJ2-1; 10 bases match TRBD1. The CDR3 covers 17 residues. The germline CDR1 and CDR2 sequences are SQVTM and ANQGSEA. V was clipped by 5 bases and J by 5 bases; unmatched bases: 15.

The rearrangement joins TRBV4-1 to TRBJ2-3; a weak D match, TRBD2 (6 bases). V was shortened by 3 bases and J by 5 bases, with 24 bases between the two germline ends. From germline, CDR1 is MGHRA and CDR2 YSYEKL. This CDR3 spans 18 amino acids. The CDR3 protein is CASSQADARRGRGDTQYF. DNA for the CDR3: TGCGCCAGCAGCCAGGCAGATGCGCGGAGGGGCCGGGGAGATACGCAGTATTTT.

This clone was seen ten or more times. The genes are TRBV7-2 and TRBJ2-7; 9 positions agree with TRBD1. The CDR3 length is 16 residues. J gave up 7 bases and V 4 bases, and 14 bases lay outside the gene matches. CDR1 SGHTA and CDR2 FQGNSA come from the germline V gene. The CDR3 spells CASSSLTGTGMWEQYF. The CDR3 region has the DNA TGTGCCAGCAGCTCACTTACCGGGACAGGGATGTGGGAGCAGTACTTC.

The gene calls are TRBV11-3 and TRBJ2-7; D possibly corresponds to TRBD1 (5 bases). The CDR3 is made up of 16 amino acids. Germline CDR1 reads SGHNT; CDR2 reads YENEEA. The V and J ends lost 6 bases and 5 bases respectively, with 23 bases between them. In nucleotides, the CDR3 is TGTGCCAGCAGTCAAGGGGTGGGTGTCCAGAAGCACGAGCAGTACTTC. Translating it yields CASSQGVGVQKHEQYF.

This chain joins TRBV29-1 and TRBJ1-2, with D maybe TRBD1 (5 bases). The CDR3 sequence is 14 residues long. V was cut by 8 bases and J by 0 bases, with 16 bases left in between. Germline V lookup: CDR1 SQVTM, CDR2 ANQGSEA. In nucleotides, the CDR3 is TGCAGCACGTCTGGGACGACAACTAACTATGGCTACACCTTC. It is translated as CSTSGTTTNYGYTF.

V usage is TRBV19 and J usage is TRBJ2-1, with 10 bases aligning to TRBD1. This CDR3 region has 13 residues. V lost 7 bases to trimming and J lost 8 bases; unmatched junction nucleotides: 5. CDR1 is LNHDA, CDR2 SQIVND, per germline (reference sequence). The CDR3 reads CASMGQGLDEQFF. The DNA for the CDR3 is TGTGCCAGTATGGGACAGGGGTTGGATGAGCAGTTCTTC.

This chain connects TRBV11-3 to TRBJ2-7; no definite D call. The CDR3 is 13 residues long. V gave up 2 bases and J gave up 6 bases, with 11 bases separating them. CDR1 and CDR2 (germline): SGHNT, YENEEA. CDR3 loop: CASSLSAPLEQYF. The CDR3 DNA follows: TGTGCCAGCAGCTTATCTGCCCCGCTCGAGCAGTACTTC.

This chain joins TRBV19 and TRBJ1-1, with TRBD1 matching over 12 bases. V gave up 0 bases and J gave up 3 bases; unmatched junction bases: 5. The CDR3 is 17 residues long. From germline, CDR1 is LNHDA and CDR2 SQIVND (reference sequence). The DNA for the CDR3 is TGTGCCAGTAGTATAGACGGGACAGGGGGCCTGGACACTGAAGCTTTCTTT. Protein: CASSIDGTGGLDTEAFF.

This sequence joins TRBV4-2 and TRBJ2-1; no clear D gene. The CDR3 runs 18 residues. V gave up 1 base and J gave up 1 base, with 17 bases separating them. The germline V gene has CDR1 LGHNA and CDR2 YNFKEQ. The CDR3 DNA follows: TGTGCCAGCAGCCAAGTGGTCTCGAGACCGCCGTCCTACAATGAGCAGTTCTTC. Its translation: CASSQVVSRPPSYNEQFF.

This clone came up once. The rearrangement joins TRBV30 to TRBJ1-1, with D maybe TRBD1 (5 bases). Trimming shortened V by 0 bases and J by 6 bases, and 26 bases separated the two germline ends. Per the germline V gene, CDR1 is GTSNPN and CDR2 is SVGIG (reference sequence). This CDR3 contains 18 residues. CDR3 sequence (DNA): TGTGCCTGGAGTGTCACCCCGGGGCAGCACACCAGGGACCCTGAAGCTTTCTTT. As protein: CAWSVTPGQHTRDPEAFF.